The 11 T cell receptor beta chains in this list originate from one sample, sequenced in a study of human T cells and chemical hapten exposure. Via MiXCR, TCRdb re-called the RACE reads, giving one row per CDR3 protein. The table lists about 37,000 distinct CDR3 sequences, around 6.5% of them singletons. As for time point: patch test 1, 2 weeks after DPC sensitization. Sample treatment: therapeutic diphenylcyclopropenone sensitization with weekly scalp DPC. Extraction yielded total RNA from whole blood (unfractionated). This sample comprised whole blood, obtained in connection with sensitization to the hapten diphenylcyclopropenone (DPC). These receptor sequences come from a woman under 40 with alopecia areata. Some clones in this sample may be carry-over from other donors' samples.

This clonotype turned up a few times. The V call is TRBV29-1, the J call TRBJ2-7; either TRBD1 or TRBD2 may supply D (5 bases each). The CDR3 totals 13 residues. The germline V gene encodes CDR1 SQVTM and CDR2 ANQGSEA. Trimming took off 5 bases at V and 7 bases at J, with 18 bases between the two ends. CDR3 nucleotide sequence: TGCAGCGTTCCTCACGGGTTGGGGGAAGAGCAGTACTTC. Translating gives CSVPHGLGEEQYF.

This clonotype was recorded many times. V is TRBV5-1 and J is TRBJ2-2, with 11 bases lining up with TRBD1. The length of the CDR3 is 15 residues. Trimming removed 3 bases from V and 4 bases from J; junction bases left unmatched: 2. Germline CDR1 SGHRS, CDR2 YFSETQ. The DNA for the CDR3 is TGCGCCAGCAGCTGGACAGGGGGCGTCACCGGGGAGCTGTTTTTT. As protein: CASSWTGGVTGELFF.

This clonotype was recorded a few times. This chain joins TRBV3-1 and TRBJ2-7; TRBD2 might be the D (5 bases). This CDR3 region has 13 residues. Deletions cut 1 base from V and 6 bases from J, with 10 bases between. The germline V gene encodes CDR1 LGHDT and CDR2 YNNKEL (reference sequence). The CDR3 bases are TGTGCCAGCAGCCAAGGAAGGACTCGCGAGCAGTACTTC. This sequence encodes CASSQGRTREQYF.

This clonotype has a count of ten or more. V usage is TRBV4-2 and J usage is TRBJ1-6, with a tentative D call TRBD1 (6 bases). Trimming shortened V by 2 bases and J by 0 bases, and 8 bases separated the two germline ends. This CDR3 is 16 amino acids long. Germline-derived CDR1 and CDR2 are LGHNA and YNFKEQ. The CDR3 loop reads CASSQLGASYNSPLHF. In DNA form, the CDR3 reads TGTGCCAGCAGCCAACTGGGGGCCTCCTATAATTCACCCCTCCACTTT.

Ten or more counts support this clonotype. The chain employs TRBV20-1 and TRBJ1-1; D is uncertain. The CDR3 runs to 11 residues. Germline V gene data show CDR1 as DFQATT and CDR2 as SNEGSKA (reference sequence). Trimming took 6 bases from V and 3 from J, leaving 8 bases between them. CDR3 residues: CSAPRDTEAFF. Here the CDR3 DNA reads TGCAGTGCCCCCCGAGACACTGAAGCTTTCTTT.

This clonotype showed up many times. The chain carries TRBV20-1 and TRBJ2-1, with 9 positions matching TRBD2. V dropped 1 base and J dropped 4; count of bases not matched to a gene: 5. The CDR3 spans 15 residues. Germline-derived CDR1 and CDR2 are DFQATT and SNEGSKA (reference sequence). The CDR3 sequence is CSARGLAGVYNEQFF. The CDR3 nucleotides read TGCAGTGCTAGAGGCTTAGCGGGGGTATACAATGAGCAGTTCTTC.

The genes are TRBV6-1 and TRBJ1-1, with D hard to call. The CDR3 extends over 12 amino acids. Germline loops: CDR1 MNHNS, CDR2 SASEGT. Trimming removed 4 bases from V and 3 bases from J, with 6 bases in between. CDR3 region: CASSVLYTEAFF. CDR3 nucleotides: TGTGCCAGCAGTGTCCTATACACTGAAGCTTTCTTT.

This clonotype was picked up many times. The V and J genes are TRBV7-9 and TRBJ1-6; D is possibly TRBD1 (6 bases). Germline CDR1 is SEHNR and CDR2 is FQNEAQ (reference sequence). With 5 bases removed from V and 8 bases from J, the gap between germline ends came to 16 bases. The CDR3 is 15 residues long. CDR3 sequence reads: CASSRQVVIDSPLHF. Here the CDR3 DNA reads TGTGCCAGCAGCCGACAGGTAGTGATCGATTCACCCCTCCACTTT.

The sample holds a few counts of this clonotype. The chain recombines TRBV20-1 with TRBJ1-1; D is undetermined. The V gene lost 5 bases and the J gene lost 4 bases, with 17 bases spanning the gap. The CDR3 consists of 14 residues. Germline lookup yields CDR1 DFQATT and CDR2 SNEGSKA (reference sequence). The CDR3 coding sequence is TGCAGTGCTCCATCTTCACATACGGGCACTGAAGCTTTCTTT. As protein: CSAPSSHTGTEAFF.

This clonotype has a handful of counts. The chain couples TRBV5-1 to TRBJ1-1; 9 bases align to TRBD1. Germline loops: CDR1 SGHRS, CDR2 YFSETQ. Losses at the gene ends were 4 bases for V and 3 bases for J; bases not matched to a gene: 4. The CDR3 totals 14 residues. The CDR3 region is CASSRTGADTEAFF. CDR3 in DNA: TGCGCCAGCAGCCGGACAGGGGCGGACACTGAAGCTTTCTTT. The variable domain in full, completed from reference TRBV5-1 and TRBJ1-1, reads KAGVTQTPRYLIKTRGQQVTLSCSPISGHRSVSWYQQTPGQGLQFLFEYFSETQRNKGNFPGRFSGRQFSNSRSEMNVSTLELGDSALYLCASSRTGADTEAFFGQGTRLTVV.

This clonotype was counted many times. The V gene is TRBV12-3 or TRBV12-4, the J gene TRBJ2-2; TRBD2 is a possible D gene (5 bases). The CDR3 is 13 residues long. V lost 6 bases and J 5 bases, leaving 10 bases between the germline ends. CDR3 nucleotides: TGTGCCAGCAGGGAGGATCATACCGGGGAGCTGTTTTTT. This encodes CASREDHTGELFF.